The entry that follows covers one T cell receptor (beta chain) sequence. The table came from immunoSEQ multiplex PCR; TCRdb's copy has only in-frame clones and leaves some out. The data show 150,000 to 250,000 clones, around 79% seen once. CDR1 and CDR2 from the germline V gene are MNHEY and SVGAGI. The CDR3 sequence is 13 residues long. The V end lost 2 bases, the J end lost 4 bases, and 7 bases lay between the germline ends. These data come from a study of blood T cell repertoires in COVID-19. Seattle's enrolled individuals joined amid active infection and were then monitored longitudinally. This sequence was found in a woman between 40 and 55 years old with COVID-19, enrolled during active disease. Input material: peripheral blood. The rearrangement uses TRBV6-5 and TRBJ2-3; possible D gene TRBD1, 5 bases. The CDR3 here is CASSYAGSDTQYF. The CDR3 nucleotides read TGTGCCAGCAGTTACGCAGGGTCAGATACGCAGTATTTT.